This T cell receptor beta chain was captured in a study of shared clonotypes between healthy human individuals. On the study more broadly: Two women and a few men aged 18 to 49 served as donors.

Each sample came from a Caucasian adult donor living in Nashville, Tennessee. PCR replicates performed on unsorted PBMC used approximately 310 ng DNA, around 28,000 T cell genomes. The assay was immunoSEQ multiplex PCR, and TCRdb's table has in-frame clones only and misses some. Of about 480,000 clones in the sample, about 75% were seen once. The germline gives CDR1 SGHAT, CDR2 FQNNGV. This CDR3 spans 19 amino acids. The receptor was derived from a woman aged 40 to 50 in good health. Some clones in this sample may be carry-over from other donors' samples. Material for sequencing was PBMCs. The rearrangement uses TRBV11-2 and TRBJ2-5, with TRBD1 matching over 8 bases. The J call may be faulty, since TRBJ2-7 better matches the DNA end. CDR3 DNA sequence: TGTGCCAGCAGCGAATCATCCGGGACAGGCCTGCCCCCGAGGAACGAGCAGTACTTC. It translates to CASSESSGTGLPPRNEQYF.